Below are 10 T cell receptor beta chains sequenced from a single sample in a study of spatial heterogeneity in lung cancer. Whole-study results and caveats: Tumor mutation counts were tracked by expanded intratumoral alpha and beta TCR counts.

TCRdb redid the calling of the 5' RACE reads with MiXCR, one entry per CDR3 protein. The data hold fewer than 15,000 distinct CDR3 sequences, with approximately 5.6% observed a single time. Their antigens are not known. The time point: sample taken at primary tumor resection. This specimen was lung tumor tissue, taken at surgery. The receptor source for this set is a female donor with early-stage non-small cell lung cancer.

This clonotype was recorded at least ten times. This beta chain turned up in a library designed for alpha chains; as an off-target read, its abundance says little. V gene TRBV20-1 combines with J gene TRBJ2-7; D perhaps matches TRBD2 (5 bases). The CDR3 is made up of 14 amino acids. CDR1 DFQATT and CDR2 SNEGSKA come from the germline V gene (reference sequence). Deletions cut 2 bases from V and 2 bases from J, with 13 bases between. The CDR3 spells CSARSASGTYEQYF. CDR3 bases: TGCAGTGCTAGAAGTGCAAGCGGAACCTACGAGCAGTACTTC.

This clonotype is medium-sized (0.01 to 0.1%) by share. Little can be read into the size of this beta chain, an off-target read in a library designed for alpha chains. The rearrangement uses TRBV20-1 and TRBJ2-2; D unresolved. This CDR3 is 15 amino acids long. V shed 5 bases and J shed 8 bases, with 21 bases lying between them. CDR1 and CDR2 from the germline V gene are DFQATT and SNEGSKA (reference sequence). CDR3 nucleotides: TGCAGTGCTCCACATAAGGCGCAGCCAAAGGGGGAGCTGTTTTTT. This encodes CSAPHKAQPKGELFF.

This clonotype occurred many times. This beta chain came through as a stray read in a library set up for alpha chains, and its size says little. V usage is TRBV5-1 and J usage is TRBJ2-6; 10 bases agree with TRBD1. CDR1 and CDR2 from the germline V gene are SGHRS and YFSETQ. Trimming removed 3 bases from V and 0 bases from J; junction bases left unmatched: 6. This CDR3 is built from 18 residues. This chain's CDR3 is CASSYGTGVLSGANVLTF. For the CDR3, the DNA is TGCGCCAGCAGCTACGGGACAGGGGTTCTCTCTGGGGCCAACGTCCTGACTTTC.

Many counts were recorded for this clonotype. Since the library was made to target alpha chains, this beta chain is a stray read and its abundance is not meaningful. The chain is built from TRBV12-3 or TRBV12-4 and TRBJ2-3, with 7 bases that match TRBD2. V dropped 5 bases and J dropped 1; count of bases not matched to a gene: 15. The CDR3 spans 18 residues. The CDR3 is CASSVSSGGFYGTDTQYF. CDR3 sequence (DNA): TGTGCCAGCAGTGTTTCGTCCGGGGGGTTCTATGGCACAGATACGCAGTATTTT.

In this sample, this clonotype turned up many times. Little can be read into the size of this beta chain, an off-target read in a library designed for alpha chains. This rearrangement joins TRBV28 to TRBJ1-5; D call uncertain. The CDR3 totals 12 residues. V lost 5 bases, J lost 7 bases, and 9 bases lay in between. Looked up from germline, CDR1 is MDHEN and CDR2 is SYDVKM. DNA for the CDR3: TGTGCCAGCAGTCCTTTGGGGCAGCCCCAGCATTTT. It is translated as CASSPLGQPQHF.

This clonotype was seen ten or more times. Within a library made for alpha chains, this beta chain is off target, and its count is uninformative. Here the CDR3 DNA reads TGTGCCAGCAGCCCGGCGGGGAAATTGGCCGGGGAGCTGTTTTTT. It codes for CASSPAGKLAGELFF. The V gene is TRBV5-4, the J gene TRBJ2-2; D might be TRBD2 (6 bases). The CDR3 covers 15 residues. The V end was cut by 4 bases, the J end by 6 bases, with 16 bases between. Germline V gene lookup returns CDR1 SGHNT and CDR2 YYREEE (reference sequence).

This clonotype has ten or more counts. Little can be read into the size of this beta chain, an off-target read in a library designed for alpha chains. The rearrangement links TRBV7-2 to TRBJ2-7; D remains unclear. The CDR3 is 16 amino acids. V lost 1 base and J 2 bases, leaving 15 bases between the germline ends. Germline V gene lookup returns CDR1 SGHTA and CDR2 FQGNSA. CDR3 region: CASSLESGSKAYEQYF. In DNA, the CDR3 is TGTGCCAGCAGCTTAGAGTCGGGCAGCAAGGCCTACGAGCAGTACTTC.

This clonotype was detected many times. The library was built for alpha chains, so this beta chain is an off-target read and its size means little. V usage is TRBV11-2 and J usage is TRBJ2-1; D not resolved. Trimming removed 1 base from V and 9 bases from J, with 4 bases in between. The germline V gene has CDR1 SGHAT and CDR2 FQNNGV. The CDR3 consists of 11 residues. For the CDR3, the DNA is TGTGCCAGCAGCTTAGGGGGTGAGCAGTTCTTC. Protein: CASSLGGEQFF.

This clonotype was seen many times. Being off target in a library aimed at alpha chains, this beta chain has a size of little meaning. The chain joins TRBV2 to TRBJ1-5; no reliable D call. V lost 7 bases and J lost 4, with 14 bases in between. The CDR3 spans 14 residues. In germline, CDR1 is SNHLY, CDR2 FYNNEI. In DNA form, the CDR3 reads TGTGCCAGCAAAAAGTCGGAAGGGAATCAGCCCCAGCATTTT. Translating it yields CASKKSEGNQPQHF.

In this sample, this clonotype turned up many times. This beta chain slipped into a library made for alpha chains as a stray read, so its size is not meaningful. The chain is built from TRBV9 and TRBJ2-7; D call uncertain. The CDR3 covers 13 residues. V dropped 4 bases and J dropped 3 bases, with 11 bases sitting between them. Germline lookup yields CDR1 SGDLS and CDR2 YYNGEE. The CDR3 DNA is TGTGCCAGCAGCCCACGAGGTGACTACGAGCAGTACTTC. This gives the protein CASSPRGDYEQYF.